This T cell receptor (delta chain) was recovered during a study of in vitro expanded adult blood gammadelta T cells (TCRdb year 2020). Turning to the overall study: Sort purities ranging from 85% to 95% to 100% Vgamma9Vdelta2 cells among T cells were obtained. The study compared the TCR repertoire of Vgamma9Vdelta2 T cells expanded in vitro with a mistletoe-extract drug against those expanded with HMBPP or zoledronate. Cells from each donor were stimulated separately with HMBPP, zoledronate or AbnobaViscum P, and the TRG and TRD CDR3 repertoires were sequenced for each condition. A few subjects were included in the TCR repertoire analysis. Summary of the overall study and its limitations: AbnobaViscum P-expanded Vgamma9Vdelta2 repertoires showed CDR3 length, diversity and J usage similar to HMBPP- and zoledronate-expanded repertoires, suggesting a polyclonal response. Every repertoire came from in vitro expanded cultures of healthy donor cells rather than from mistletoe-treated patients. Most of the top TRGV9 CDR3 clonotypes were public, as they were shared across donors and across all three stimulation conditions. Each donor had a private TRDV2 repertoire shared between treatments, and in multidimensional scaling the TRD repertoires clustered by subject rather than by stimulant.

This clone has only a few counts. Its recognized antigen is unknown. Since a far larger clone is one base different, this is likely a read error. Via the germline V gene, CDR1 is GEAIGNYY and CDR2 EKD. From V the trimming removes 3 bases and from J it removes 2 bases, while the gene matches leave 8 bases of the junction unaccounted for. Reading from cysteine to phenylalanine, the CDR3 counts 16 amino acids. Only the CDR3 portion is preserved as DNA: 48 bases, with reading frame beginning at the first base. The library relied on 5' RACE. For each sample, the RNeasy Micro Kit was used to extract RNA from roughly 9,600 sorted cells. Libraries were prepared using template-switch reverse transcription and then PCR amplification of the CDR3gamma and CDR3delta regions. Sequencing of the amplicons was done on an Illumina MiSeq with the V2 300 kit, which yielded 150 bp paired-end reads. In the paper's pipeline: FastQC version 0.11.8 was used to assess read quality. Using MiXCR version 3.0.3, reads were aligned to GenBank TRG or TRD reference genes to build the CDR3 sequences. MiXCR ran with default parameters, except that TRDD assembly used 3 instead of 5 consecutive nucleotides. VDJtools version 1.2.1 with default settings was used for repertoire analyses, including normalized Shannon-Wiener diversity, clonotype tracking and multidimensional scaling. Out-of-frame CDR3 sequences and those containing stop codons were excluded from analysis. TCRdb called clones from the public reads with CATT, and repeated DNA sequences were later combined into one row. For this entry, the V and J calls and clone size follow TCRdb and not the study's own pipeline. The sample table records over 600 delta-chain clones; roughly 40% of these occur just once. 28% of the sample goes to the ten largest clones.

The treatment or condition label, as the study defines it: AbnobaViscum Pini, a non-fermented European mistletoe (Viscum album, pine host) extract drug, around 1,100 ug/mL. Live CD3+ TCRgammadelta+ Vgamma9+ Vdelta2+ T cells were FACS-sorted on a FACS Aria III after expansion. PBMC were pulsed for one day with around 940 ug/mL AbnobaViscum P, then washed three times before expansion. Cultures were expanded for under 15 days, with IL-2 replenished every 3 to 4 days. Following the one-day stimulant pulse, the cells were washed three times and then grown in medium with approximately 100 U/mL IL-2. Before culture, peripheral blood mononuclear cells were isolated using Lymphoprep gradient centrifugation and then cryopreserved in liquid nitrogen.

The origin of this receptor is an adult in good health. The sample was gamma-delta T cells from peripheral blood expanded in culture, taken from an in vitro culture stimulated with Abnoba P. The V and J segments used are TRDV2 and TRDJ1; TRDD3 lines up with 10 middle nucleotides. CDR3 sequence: CACDPILLGDTDKLIF. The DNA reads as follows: TGTGCCTGTGACCCCATATTACTGGGGGATACCGATAAACTCATCTTT.